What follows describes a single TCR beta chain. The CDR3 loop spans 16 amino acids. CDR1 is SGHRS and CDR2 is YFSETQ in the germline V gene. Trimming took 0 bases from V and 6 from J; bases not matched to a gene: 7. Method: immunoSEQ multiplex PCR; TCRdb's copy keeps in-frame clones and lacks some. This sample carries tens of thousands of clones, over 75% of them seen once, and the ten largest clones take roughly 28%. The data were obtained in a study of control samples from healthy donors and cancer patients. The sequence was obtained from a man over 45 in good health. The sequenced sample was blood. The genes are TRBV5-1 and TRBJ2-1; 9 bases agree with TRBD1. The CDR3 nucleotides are TGCGCCAGCAGCTTGGTACAGGGGGCCTCAAGCAATGAGCAGTTCTTC. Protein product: CASSLVQGASSNEQFF.